This entry features one TCR beta chain sequence. This entry belongs to a study of blood T cell repertoires in COVID-19. Study-wide background: Whether acute or convalescent, the COVID-19 samples came from the United States, Italy and Spain. The cDNA or gDNA used as material had been derived from T cells, B-cell-depleted T cells, or PBMCs.

Authors' data handling: Reference gene primers were amplified, and this amplification served to estimate nucleated cell counts. Only in-frame clones appear in the TCRdb table, and some are missing; sequencing was by immunoSEQ multiplex PCR. The V and J calls and clone size were taken over from that table, and D and trimming were inferred from the DNA. The sample shows roughly 32,000 clones, roughly four fifths of them seen only once. Germline V lookup: CDR1 SGDLS, CDR2 YYNGEE. Trimming left V 0 bases short and J 5 bases short, with 11 bases between. CDR3 length: 14 amino acids. The chain recombines TRBV9 with TRBJ1-2; no firm D call. The receptor comes from a human donor in a cohort sampled during active COVID-19. The specimen sequenced was peripheral blood. The CDR3 sequence: CASSVDVSPYGYTF. CDR3 nucleotides: TGTGCCAGCAGCGTAGACGTCAGTCCGTATGGCTACACCTTC.